This T cell receptor (beta chain) was documented in a study of T cells in Graves' hyperthyroidism and ophthalmopathy. Study at large: Upon initial diagnosis and before any treatment, peripheral blood was collected.

The V gene lost 0 bases and the J gene lost 6 bases, with 13 bases spanning the gap. The CDR3 extends over 15 amino acids. The V gene's germline CDR1 is MNHEY and CDR2 SVGAGI. Diagnosis of hyperthyroidism was new in patients aged 18 to 65, and its duration was under 2 months. From RNA transcripts, TCR beta CDR3 regions were amplified. Carried out on the TCR CDR3, a first-round RT-PCR used the HTBI primer set. A single record per CDR3 protein comes from TCRdb applying MiXCR to the multiplex PCR reads. The repertoire holds around 690,000 distinct CDR3 sequences, roughly a sixth seen once, with roughly a sixth in the top ten. There are many counts of this clonotype.

This chain connects TRBV6-5 to TRBJ2-3, with a weak D call TRBD2 (5 bases). This TCR was sampled from a man aged 50-59 years with Graves' hyperthyroidism. What was sequenced was blood. CDR3 loop: CASSYSPGNVDTQYF. The DNA of the CDR3 is TGTGCCAGCAGTTACTCTCCGGGAAACGTCGATACGCAGTATTTT.